This T cell receptor (beta chain) was recovered during a study of neurological immune-mediated disorders (dated by TCRdb to the late 2010s). Turning to the overall study: Among the approximately 34 multiple sclerosis patients, relapsing-remitting MS accounted for some 30 and secondary progressive MS accounted for 3. The cohort was made up of 68 subjects, consisting of around 14 HAM/TSP patients, 35 or so multiple sclerosis patients and about 20 healthy controls. The roughly 100 TCR-beta libraries covered PBMC samples along with longitudinal samples, technical triplicates, and paired sorted CD4+ and CD8+ T-cell subsets. Peripheral blood TCR-beta repertoires from patients with HTLV-I-associated myelopathy (HAM/TSP), patients with multiple sclerosis, and healthy controls were compared in the study using UMI-based sequencing.

Libraries from unsorted PBMCs were made from 2 million PBMCs kept in RNAlater at -80 degrees C until RNA extraction. Multiple sclerosis patients were enrolled in a US clinical protocol evaluating disease progression by magnetic resonance imaging. Peripheral blood was subjected to Ficoll-Hypaque density gradient centrifugation to isolate PBMCs, which were then cryopreserved in liquid nitrogen. This clonotype was detected ten times or more. Its specific antigen is unknown. Per-nucleotide qualities are absent, and no much larger clonotype sits a single base away. The CDR3 contains 17 residues, cysteine and phenylalanine counted. CDR3 DNA is the only sequence kept; it has 51 bases, read in frame from the first base. A distance of 18 bases separates the germline ends of V and J, which lose 4 bases and 2 bases respectively. For CDR1 and CDR2, the germline V gene lists KGHSH and LQKENI. cDNA was synthesized by template-switch 5'RACE using a primer carrying a 10-nucleotide random unique molecular identifier by which each TCR transcript was tagged. Every sequencing run yielded over 190 million TCR-beta sequences covering 15-18 subjects. The RNeasy kit was used for extraction of total RNA. The KAPA Real-time Library Amplification kit was used to amplify TCR-beta VDJ regions with primers for the TCR constant region and the 5'RACE anchor. A first PCR added sample indexes and Illumina adaptors, after which a second PCR increased the library yield. After Ampure bead purification, the roughly 650 bp TCR product was size-selected on a 2% E-gel SizeSelection system. Before pooling, library quality was checked on a Bioanalyzer, concentration was measured with Qubit, and libraries were quantified with the Kapa Library Quantification kit. An Illumina HiSeq 2500 was used to sequence the libraries paired-end at 2 x 150 bp. To increase sequence diversity, roughly 25-31% phiX was spiked into each library pool. The source study handled its data this way. The UMI-based MiGEC pipeline processed quality-filtered reads and removed over 80% of raw TCR sequences during error correction. IMGT germline references were used for aligning VDJ genes, and each clonotype was defined as a unique CDR3 amino acid sequence together with its V-J genes. Clonal expansion, Shannon diversity and CDR3 relatedness (CalcPairwiseDistances, ClusterSamples) were evaluated with VDJtools, and phylogenetic trees were built with CLCbio workbench. Expanded clones were defined as having at least 8 unique UMIs, based on coefficient-of-variation modelling across technical triplicates. Using fastp trimming at Q25 and MiXCR clonotype assembly, TCRdb reanalyzed the public sequencing data and kept in-frame beta chains. Rows matching on CDR3 protein sequence are summarized as one entry with the most common DNA and genes. The V and J calls and clone size are TCRdb's, not the authors'. Recorded for this sample are approximately 130,000 distinct CDR3 sequences; about 3.2% of them occurred a single time. The ten biggest clones cover 1.3% of the sample.

Study-wide findings and limitations: TCR clonal expansion was greatest in HAM/TSP patients and smallest in MS patients, who ranked below even healthy controls. No identical CDR3 amino acid sequences were found to be shared among expanded clones across subjects, suggesting that TCR-beta repertoires were private in all groups. In phylogenetic analysis, the repertoires of 18 of 34 MS patients grouped into a cluster of related CDR3 sequences, which suggests a possible signature at the repertoire level. No association of the MS cluster with clinical or MRI features was observed, and the need for larger cohorts was stated by the authors.

This receptor was identified in a woman aged 30 to 39 with multiple sclerosis. What was sequenced was PBMCs. Recombination joined TRBV18 with TRBJ2-1, with the D segment identity uncertain. The CDR3 protein is CASSRRKLPGTYNEQFF. The DNA reads as follows: TGTGCCAGCTCACGGAGAAAACTTCCTGGGACCTACAATGAGCAGTTCTTC. Where the CDR3 stops, the reference TRBV18 and TRBJ2-1 genes take over; the full variable domain is NAGVMQNPRHLVRRRGQEARLRCSPMKGHSHVYWYRQLPEEGLKFMVYLQKENIIDESGMPKERFSAEFPKEGPSILRIQQVVRGDSAAYFCASSRRKLPGTYNEQFFGPGTRLTVL.